The 14 T cell receptor beta chains presented below share a single source sample, sequenced in a study of OX40 agonist ivuxolimab in advanced cancers. Here immunoSEQ multiplex PCR was the method, and the copy in TCRdb shows in-frame clones only, minus some. The table has some 65,000 clones, roughly 90% seen once. Sample: CD4+ or CD8+ T cells sorted from blood, taken in a trial of the OX40 agonist ivuxolimab. The origin of the receptors is an adult with an advanced solid tumor such as melanoma, head and neck, liver or kidney cancer.

The rearrangement uses TRBV5-4 and TRBJ1-1; tentative D call: TRBD1 (6 bases). The germline V gene has CDR1 SGHNT and CDR2 YYREEE (reference sequence). The CDR3 runs to 16 residues. V gave up 4 bases and J gave up 1 base, with 17 bases separating them. CDR3 in amino acids: CASSQDLTGKNTEAFF. For the CDR3, the DNA is TGTGCCAGCAGCCAAGATCTCACAGGGAAGAACACTGAAGCTTTCTTT. Full variable domain (rest looked up from reference TRBV5-4 and TRBJ1-1): ETGVTQSPTHLIKTRGQQVTLRCSSQSGHNTVSWYQQALGQGPQFIFQYYREEENGRGNFPPRFSGLQFPNYSSELNVNALELDDSALYLCASSQDLTGKNTEAFFGQGTRLTVV.

The chain is built from TRBV6-5 and TRBJ1-6; 12 nucleotides agree with TRBD1. The CDR3 runs 16 residues. From germline, CDR1 is MNHEY and CDR2 SVGAGI. V lost 0 bases to trimming and J lost 9 bases; unmatched junction nucleotides: 3. CDR3 sequence (DNA): TGTGCCAGCAGTTACTCGGGACAGGGGGCCGGTTCACCCCTCCACTTT. Translation: CASSYSGQGAGSPLHF.

The rearrangement uses TRBV6-1 and TRBJ2-3; 8 bases are a match to TRBD1. Trimming removed 3 bases from V and 1 base from J; junction bases left unmatched: 6. Germline V gene lookup returns CDR1 MNHNS and CDR2 SASEGT. The CDR3 consists of 16 residues. CDR3 DNA: TGTGCCAGCAGTGAGCAGGGACAGGCGCGCACAGATACGCAGTATTTT. Translated, it gives CASSEQGQARTDTQYF.

The chain joins TRBV19 to TRBJ1-2; D not resolved. The ends were cut back, 5 bases at V and 4 bases at J, with 17 bases in the middle. The CDR3 contains 15 residues. Germline assignment: CDR1 LNHDA and CDR2 SQIVND (reference sequence). This CDR3 is CASSLSRASSYGYTF. CDR3 coding DNA: TGTGCCAGTAGTCTCTCCCGGGCCAGCAGCTATGGCTACACCTTC.

V and J are TRBV29-1 and TRBJ1-2, with TRBD1 identical over 8 bases. V dropped 4 bases and J dropped 4; count of bases not matched to a gene: 11. The CDR3 consists of 15 residues. The germline gives CDR1 SQVTM, CDR2 ANQGSEA. This CDR3 is CSVVETGDVGYGYTF. CDR3 coding DNA: TGCAGCGTTGTAGAGACAGGGGATGTGGGCTATGGCTACACCTTC.

This clone was counted once. The V gene is TRBV6-1, the J gene TRBJ1-1; D gene ambiguous. The CDR3 contains 16 residues. V lost 3 bases and J lost 2, with 16 bases in between. Germline values: CDR1 MNHNS, CDR2 SASEGT. The DNA for the CDR3 is TGTGCCAGCAGTGACCCGAGGAGGGTATTAAACACTGAAGCTTTCTTT. Amino acids: CASSDPRRVLNTEAFF.

The rearrangement links TRBV5-1 to TRBJ1-1; D is undetermined. Looked up from germline, CDR1 is SGHRS and CDR2 is YFSETQ. CDR3 length: 13 residues. With 0 bases removed from V and 3 bases from J, the gap between germline ends came to 6 bases. CDR3: CASSLGRDTEAFF. CDR3 in DNA: TGCGCCAGCAGCTTGGGGAGGGACACTGAAGCTTTCTTT.

The chain combines TRBV4-3 with TRBJ1-4; D is unclear. This CDR3 is 16 amino acids long. V lost 0 bases and J lost 0, with 8 bases in between. Germline CDR1 and CDR2: LGHNA and YSLEER. In DNA, the CDR3 is TGCGCCAGCAGCCAAGATCCTTACCCAACTAATGAAAAACTGTTTTTT. It codes for CASSQDPYPTNEKLFF.

This clone was found a few times. The DNA for the CDR3 is TGTGCCAGCAGCTTTCTAACAGGGGCCGGGGAGCTGTTTTTT. Translated: CASSFLTGAGELFF. The genes are TRBV11-3 and TRBJ2-2; 7 bases match TRBD1. Germline CDR1 reads SGHNT; CDR2 reads YENEEA. With 3 bases clipped from V and 6 bases from J, the junction kept 4 bases outside the gene matches. The CDR3 contains 14 residues.

The chain recombines TRBV28 with TRBJ2-7; 8 nucleotides align to TRBD1. Germline lookup yields CDR1 MDHEN and CDR2 SYDVKM. J gave up 4 bases and V 3 bases, and 8 bases lay outside the gene matches. The CDR3 is made up of 15 amino acids. The DNA of the CDR3 is TGTGCCAGCAGTTTGACCGCAGGGGGCTCGTACGAGCAGTACTTC. Its protein is CASSLTAGGSYEQYF.

This clone appeared a few times. The rearrangement joins TRBV30 to TRBJ1-5; weak D call: TRBD1 (6 bases). The CDR3 extends over 13 amino acids. V dropped 6 bases and J dropped 7 bases, with 16 bases sitting between them. Germline loops: CDR1 GTSNPN, CDR2 SVGIG (reference sequence). CDR3 protein: CACSGQLGQPQHF. CDR3 bases: TGTGCCTGCTCAGGACAGTTGGGGCAGCCCCAGCATTTT.

The gene calls are TRBV21-1 and TRBJ1-1. TRBV21-1 is a pseudogene. The CDR3 loop spans 14 amino acids. The chain's CDR3 is CASSKGPKNTEAFF. The CDR3, as DNA: TGTGCCAGCAGCAAAGGACCCAAGAACACTGAAGCTTTCTTT.

This rearrangement joins TRBV9 to TRBJ2-3; no firm D call. Trimming left V 0 bases short and J 4 bases short, with 3 bases between. This CDR3 region has 12 residues. Per the germline V gene, CDR1 is SGDLS and CDR2 is YYNGEE. CDR3 sequence reads: CASSVVADTQYF. The CDR3, as DNA: TGTGCCAGCAGCGTAGTGGCAGATACGCAGTATTTT. Looking up the rest from reference TRBV9 and TRBJ2-3 gives the full variable domain: DSGVTQTPKHLITATGQRVTLRCSPRSGDLSVYWYQQSLDQGLQFLIQYYNGEERAKGNILERFSAQQFPDLHSELNLSSLELGDSALYFCASSVVADTQYFGPGTRLTVL.

The V and J genes are TRBV10-3 and TRBJ1-1; D unclear. The CDR3 runs to 14 residues. V dropped 9 bases and J dropped 1 base, with 15 bases sitting between them. Germline V gene data show CDR1 as ENHRY and CDR2 as SYGVKD. The CDR3, as DNA: TGTGCCATTTCCCAAGGGCCCCCGAACACTGAAGCTTTCTTT. Translated: CAISQGPPNTEAFF.